Sequencing of this T cell receptor beta chain was carried out in a study of blood T cell repertoires in COVID-19. The CDR3 contains 14 residues. V was trimmed by 5 bases and J by 5 bases, leaving 15 bases between them. CDR1 is LNHDA and CDR2 is SQIVND in the germline V gene (reference sequence). Profiling relied on immunoSEQ multiplex PCR, and the TCRdb table lists in-frame clones only, not all of them. The sample records around 310,000 clones, 70% to 90% being singletons. This clonotype originated in a woman aged 60-75 years with acute or convalescent COVID-19. The rearrangement links TRBV19 to TRBJ1-1; D is undetermined. Sequencing was carried out using peripheral blood. In DNA, the CDR3 is TGTGCCAGTAGTGAGAGCCCTGAGTGGACTGAAGCTTTCTTT. Translating gives CASSESPEWTEAFF.